Below, 12 T cell receptor beta chains from the same sample are listed, as sequenced in a study of CD8 T cells in ankylosing spondylitis. TCRdb used MiXCR to reprocess the 5' RACE reads, holding one entry per CDR3 protein. Of about 160,000 distinct CDR3 sequences listed, about 42% are singletons. Sequenced material: synovial fluid, either unsorted or a sorted T cell fraction (not recorded which). Source of these receptors: a male donor with ankylosing spondylitis.

In this sample, this clonotype turned up many times. J is TRBJ2-3 and V is TRBV29-1; the match to TRBD2 covers 8 bases. V lost 6 bases to trimming and J lost 4 bases; unmatched junction nucleotides: 12. The germline V gene has CDR1 SQVTM and CDR2 ANQGSEA. This CDR3 is built from 15 residues. The CDR3: CSVDGQRESPDTQYF. The CDR3 coding sequence is TGCAGCGTCGACGGTCAGCGGGAGAGCCCAGATACGCAGTATTTT.

This rearrangement joins TRBV10-3 to TRBJ2-3; 8 bases are a match to TRBD2. The CDR3 runs to 16 residues. V lost 0 bases, J lost 4 bases, and 6 bases stayed unmatched. CDR1 is ENHRY and CDR2 is SYGVKD in the germline V gene. CDR3 in DNA: TGTGCCATCAGTGAGTCTACGGGAGGGAGGGCAGATACGCAGTATTTT. This translates into CAISESTGGRADTQYF.

The chain uses TRBV12-3 or TRBV12-4 and TRBJ2-1, with D possibly being TRBD1 (6 bases). The V end was cut by 5 bases, the J end by 8 bases, with 10 bases between. This CDR3 is built from 12 residues. The CDR3 here is CASSVQGYEQFF. The CDR3 DNA follows: TGTGCCAGCAGTGTACAGGGCTATGAGCAGTTCTTC.

The V gene is TRBV6-2 or TRBV6-3, the J gene TRBJ1-2; tentatively, D is TRBD1 (5 bases). The CDR3 runs to 14 residues. Trimming shortened V by 0 bases and J by 4 bases, and 9 bases separated the two germline ends. Germline V gene data show CDR1 as MNHEY and CDR2 as SVGEGT. CDR3 in DNA: TGTGCCAGCAGTTACTCGGGACCCCTCTATGGCTACACCTTC. This gives the protein CASSYSGPLYGYTF.

The sample holds a few counts of this clonotype. J is TRBJ2-1 and V is TRBV24-1; 10 nucleotides match TRBD2. V was clipped by 1 base and J by 4 bases; unmatched bases: 6. Germline assignment: CDR1 KGHDR and CDR2 SFDVKD. This CDR3 region has 17 residues. The CDR3 spells CATSDLGSGGRYNEQFF. DNA for the CDR3: TGTGCCACCAGTGATTTAGGTAGCGGGGGGCGATACAATGAGCAGTTCTTC.

Only a few counts were recorded for this clonotype. The rearrangement links TRBV28 to TRBJ1-1; 8 bases match TRBD1. With V trimmed by 1 base and J by 4 bases, 5 bases remained unmatched. The length of the CDR3 is 15 residues. Germline loops: CDR1 MDHEN, CDR2 SYDVKM. CDR3 protein: CASSLSHTGGTEAFF. In DNA, the CDR3 is TGTGCCAGCAGTTTATCCCACACAGGGGGCACTGAAGCTTTCTTT.

The rearrangement links TRBV28 to TRBJ1-2; 7 bases fit TRBD1. V lost 3 bases, J lost 4 bases, and 11 bases stayed unmatched. The length of the CDR3 is 16 residues. The germline V gene has CDR1 MDHEN and CDR2 SYDVKM. CDR3 nucleotides: TGTGCCAGCAGTTTGTTTGACAGGGACAATACCTATGGCTACACCTTC. It translates to CASSLFDRDNTYGYTF.

The rearrangement joins TRBV5-5 to TRBJ1-5; D not resolved. Trimming removed 4 bases at V and 4 bases at J, with 9 bases between. The CDR3 loop spans 13 amino acids. Per germline, CDR1 SGHKS and CDR2 YYEKEE (reference sequence). This CDR3 reads CASSARVNQPQHF. In DNA, the CDR3 is TGTGCCAGCAGCGCGAGGGTTAATCAGCCCCAGCATTTT.

In its sample, this clonotype was seen a few times. This chain links TRBV7-6 with TRBJ2-5; 7 bases match TRBD1. The CDR3 runs 15 residues. Germline CDR1 SGHVS, CDR2 FNYEAQ. V shed 5 bases and J 0 bases; nucleotides not matched to a gene: 6. The CDR3 is CASSGTVNYQETQYF. For the CDR3, the DNA is TGTGCCAGCAGCGGGACAGTCAACTACCAAGAGACCCAGTACTTC.

V is TRBV29-1 and J is TRBJ2-1; no reliable D call. Germline CDR1 SQVTM, CDR2 ANQGSEA. V was trimmed by 2 bases and J by 5 bases, leaving 10 bases between them. The CDR3 sequence is 13 residues long. The CDR3 DNA reads TGCAGCGTTGAAAGGTCTAGTAACAATGAGCAGTTCTTC. Its translation is CSVERSSNNEQFF.

This chain links TRBV9 with TRBJ2-1; D remains unclear. The CDR3 covers 17 residues. Trimming took 3 bases from V and 2 from J, leaving 18 bases between them. Germline CDR1 and CDR2: SGDLS and YYNGEE. CDR3 bases: TGTGCCAGCAGCGGGAACTTGACACCTGGGGCCTACAATGAGCAGTTCTTC. This sequence encodes CASSGNLTPGAYNEQFF. Full variable domain (remainder filled in from reference TRBV9 and TRBJ2-1): DSGVTQTPKHLITATGQRVTLRCSPRSGDLSVYWYQQSLDQGLQFLIQYYNGEERAKGNILERFSAQQFPDLHSELNLSSLELGDSALYFCASSGNLTPGAYNEQFFGPGTRLTVL.

This chain connects TRBV12-3 or TRBV12-4 to TRBJ2-1; 7 nucleotides line up with TRBD2. Losses at the gene ends were 5 bases for V and 1 base for J; bases not matched to a gene: 26. CDR3 length: 22 amino acids. The CDR3 is CASSITHRDYQQDWRSYNEQFF. The CDR3 DNA sequence: TGTGCCAGCAGTATAACGCACCGGGACTACCAACAAGACTGGAGGTCCTACAATGAGCAGTTCTTC.